The 27 T cell receptor beta chains in this list originate from one sample, sequenced in a study of Ad26.COV2.S vaccination and SARS-CoV-2 variants. The repertoire was sequenced with immunoSEQ multiplex PCR; TCRdb's copy has only in-frame clones and lacks some. The data show about 180,000 clones, with roughly nine tenths seen just once and roughly 6% held by the top ten. This specimen consisted of peripheral blood, obtained after recovery from COVID-19. These receptors were collected from a human donor who had recovered from COVID-19.

This chain uses TRBV2 with TRBJ2-7; 10 bases line up with TRBD2. CDR3 length: 15 residues. V dropped 4 bases and J dropped 3; count of bases not matched to a gene: 6. Germline V lookup: CDR1 SNHLY, CDR2 FYNNEI. The CDR3 loop reads CASSGGASGSYEQYF. The DNA of the CDR3 is TGTGCCAGCAGTGGGGGGGCTAGCGGGAGCTACGAGCAGTACTTC.

The chain recombines TRBV12-3 or TRBV12-4 with TRBJ2-7; perhaps D is TRBD1 or TRBD2 (5 bases each). The CDR3 extends over 11 amino acids. V dropped 5 bases and J dropped 13 bases, with 15 bases sitting between them. Here the CDR3 reads CASSTGPRHYF. CDR3 in DNA: TGTGCCAGCAGTACGGGACCCAGGCATTACTTC.

The chain is built from TRBV4-1 and TRBJ2-2, with no clear D. V was clipped by 5 bases and J by 4 bases, with 14 bases between them. Germline V gene data show CDR1 as MGHRA and CDR2 as YSYEKL. The CDR3 loop spans 15 amino acids. The DNA of the CDR3 is TGCGCCAGCAGCGAATACGTATCCTTCACCGGGGAGCTGTTTTTT. This encodes CASSEYVSFTGELFF.

This clone was seen a single time. The J gene is TRBJ1-1, the V gene TRBV7-9, with unresolved D. The CDR3 contains 12 residues. Germline V CDR1 and CDR2: SEHNR, FQNEAQ (reference sequence). Trimming removed 8 bases at V and 5 bases at J, with 12 bases between. DNA for the CDR3: TGTGCCAGCGGAGGATTTGGGACTGAAGCTTTCTTT. Protein sequence: CASGGFGTEAFF.

The V and J genes are TRBV2 and TRBJ2-7; no clear D. The germline CDR1 and CDR2 sequences are SNHLY and FYNNEI. The CDR3 has 14 residues. V gave up 7 bases and J gave up 5 bases, with 18 bases separating them. The CDR3 region has the DNA TGTGCCAGCAAGGGCTTCACTATGTCCAACGAGCAGTACTTC. This translates into CASKGFTMSNEQYF. The entire variable domain, with the rest obtained from reference TRBV2 and TRBJ2-7, is as follows: EPEVTQTPSHQVTQMGQEVILRCVPISNHLYFYWYRQILGQKVEFLVSFYNNEISEKSEIFDDQFSVERPDGSNFTLKIRSTKLEDSAMYFCASKGFTMSNEQYFGPGTRLTVT.

The chain couples TRBV24-1 to TRBJ1-2; 8 nucleotides line up with TRBD1. The CDR3 extends over 14 amino acids. V shed 4 bases and J 7 bases; nucleotides not matched to a gene: 7. Germline V gives CDR1 KGHDR, CDR2 SFDVKD. This chain's CDR3 is CATSDRQGLSGYTF. The CDR3 nucleotides read TGTGCCACCAGTGACCGACAGGGGTTAAGTGGCTACACCTTC.

This chain joins TRBV5-5 and TRBJ1-1; D uncertain. Trimming removed 5 bases at V and 2 bases at J, with 13 bases between. The CDR3 runs 14 residues. Germline assignment: CDR1 SGHKS and CDR2 YYEKEE (reference sequence). The CDR3 sequence: CASSHGLTNTEAFF. CDR3 coding DNA: TGTGCCAGCAGTCATGGACTGACTAACACTGAAGCTTTCTTT.

The chain joins TRBV19 to TRBJ2-5, with 10 bases aligning to TRBD1. This CDR3 comprises 17 residues. Germline CDR1 LNHDA, CDR2 SQIVND (reference sequence). With V trimmed by 5 bases and J by 2 bases, 11 bases remained unmatched. DNA for the CDR3: TGTGCCAGTAGTTTCGGACAGGGGGTGGTGGGGCAAGAGACCCAGTACTTC. It specifies CASSFGQGVVGQETQYF.

The chain joins TRBV19 to TRBJ2-1, with 11 bases identical to TRBD2. Germline CDR1 reads LNHDA; CDR2 reads SQIVND (reference sequence). This CDR3 region has 15 residues. V shed 3 bases and J 9 bases; nucleotides not matched to a gene: 7. CDR3: CASSMGLAGGGEQFF. DNA of the CDR3: TGTGCCAGTAGTATGGGATTAGCGGGAGGGGGTGAGCAGTTCTTC.

This sequence joins TRBV4-1 and TRBJ1-2; no definite D call. CDR3 size: 13 residues. The V gene lost 1 base and the J gene lost 6 bases, with 9 bases spanning the gap. Germline loops: CDR1 MGHRA, CDR2 YSYEKL. CDR3 residues: CASSQGGDNGYTF. CDR3 sequence (DNA): TGCGCCAGCAGCCAAGGGGGTGACAATGGCTACACCTTC.

The gene calls are TRBV25-1 and TRBJ2-5; 8 bases align to TRBD2. With 4 bases clipped from V and 5 bases from J, the junction kept 12 bases outside the gene matches. CDR3 size: 16 residues. Germline CDR1 and CDR2: MGHDK and SYGVNS. The CDR3 sequence: CASSAFRSGRGETQYF. In DNA form, the CDR3 reads TGTGCCAGCAGTGCGTTTCGGAGCGGGAGAGGGGAGACCCAGTACTTC.

The chain combines TRBV6-5 with TRBJ2-1; D might be TRBD2 (6 bases). CDR3 length: 13 amino acids. The V gene's germline CDR1 is MNHEY and CDR2 SVGAGI. V lost 6 bases, J lost 5 bases, and 11 bases lay in between. The CDR3 region has the DNA TGTGCCAGCAGGAGCGGGCTACACAATGAGCAGTTCTTC. Translating it yields CASRSGLHNEQFF.

This clone turned up a few times. CDR3 DNA sequence: TGCGCCAGCAGCCAAGATAGCGAGCAGTACTTC. Translated, it gives CASSQDSEQYF. V usage is TRBV4-1 and J usage is TRBJ2-7; no definite D call. V gave up 0 bases and J gave up 6 bases, with 3 bases separating them. Germline V gene data show CDR1 as MGHRA and CDR2 as YSYEKL. The CDR3 totals 11 residues.

A few counts support this clone. The rearrangement uses TRBV12-3 or TRBV12-4 and TRBJ2-2; perhaps D is TRBD1 or TRBD2 (6 bases each). Trimming pared 3 bases from V and 8 bases from J, leaving 10 bases between. This CDR3 region has 13 residues. The CDR3 nucleotides read TGTGCCAGCAGTTTTAGGGGGAGGGGGGAGCTGTTTTTT. Its translation: CASSFRGRGELFF.

The chain uses TRBV5-4 and TRBJ2-2; weak D call: TRBD2 (5 bases). Germline V gives CDR1 SGHNT, CDR2 YYREEE (reference sequence). Trimming stripped 0 bases from V and 6 bases from J, with 12 bases between. The length of the CDR3 is 15 residues. The chain's CDR3 is CASSLASLGAGELFF. CDR3 DNA sequence: TGTGCCAGCAGCTTGGCTAGCTTGGGCGCCGGGGAGCTGTTTTTT. The full variable domain, in which reference TRBV5-4 and TRBJ2-2 provide the parts outside the CDR3, is ETGVTQSPTHLIKTRGQQVTLRCSSQSGHNTVSWYQQALGQGPQFIFQYYREEENGRGNFPPRFSGLQFPNYSSELNVNALELDDSALYLCASSLASLGAGELFFGEGSRLTVL.

The chain carries TRBV5-4 and TRBJ2-5; 10 nucleotides match TRBD1. V dropped 4 bases and J dropped 5; count of bases not matched to a gene: 8. CDR1 is SGHNT and CDR2 is YYREEE in the germline V gene (reference sequence). This CDR3 contains 15 residues. This CDR3 reads CASSPTTGGQETQYF. For the CDR3, the DNA is TGTGCCAGCAGCCCTACGACAGGGGGCCAGGAGACCCAGTACTTC.

A word on this clone: The same CDR3 can be traced to other DNA sequences in this sample. This chain connects TRBV2 to TRBJ2-7; D gene unclear. The germline V gene has CDR1 SNHLY and CDR2 FYNNEI. The CDR3 length is 11 residues. Trimming stripped 5 bases from V and 1 base from J, with 3 bases between. The CDR3 loop reads CASSLSYEQYF. CDR3 coding DNA: TGTGCCAGCAGTCTATCCTACGAGCAGTACTTC.

This sequence joins TRBV7-8 and TRBJ1-2; D might be TRBD1 (6 bases). Trimming left V 5 bases short and J 0 bases short, with 16 bases between. Per the germline V gene, CDR1 is SGHVS and CDR2 is FQNEAQ. This CDR3 contains 16 residues. The CDR3 DNA reads as TGTGCCAGCAGCCAGCTACAGGGCTCCCCTAACTATGGCTACACCTTC. It yields the protein CASSQLQGSPNYGYTF.

The CDR3 sequence is CASRLTGANEKLFF. The CDR3 DNA reads as TGTGCCAGCAGGTTGACAGGGGCTAATGAAAAACTGTTTTTT. This chain connects TRBV6-5 to TRBJ1-4; 8 bases fit TRBD1. Trimming removed 6 bases from V and 3 bases from J; junction bases left unmatched: 3. This CDR3 has 14 residues. From germline, CDR1 is MNHEY and CDR2 SVGAGI.

This rearrangement joins TRBV5-6 to TRBJ1-1; the D gene is possibly TRBD1 (6 bases). This CDR3 is built from 17 residues. The germline CDR1 and CDR2 sequences are SGHDT and YYEEEE. V shed 2 bases and J shed 2 bases, with 19 bases lying between them. The CDR3 coding sequence is TGTGCCAGCAGCTTTACAGGGATCTATGGCAACAACACTGAAGCTTTCTTT. This sequence encodes CASSFTGIYGNNTEAFF.

The chain links TRBV24-1 to TRBJ1-2; D is perhaps TRBD1 (5 bases). This CDR3 is built from 12 residues. Germline V gene sequence: CDR1 KGHDR, CDR2 SFDVKD. The V gene lost 5 bases and the J gene lost 4 bases, with 7 bases spanning the gap. The chain's CDR3 is CATSAGIYGYTF. Written as DNA, the CDR3 is TGTGCCACCAGTGCAGGGATCTATGGCTACACCTTC.

The chain combines TRBV29-1 with TRBJ2-7, with 7 bases aligning to TRBD1. Germline CDR1 and CDR2: SQVTM and ANQGSEA. The CDR3 totals 12 residues. J gave up 1 base and V 7 bases, and 4 bases lay outside the gene matches. The CDR3 is CSAGTESYEQYF. DNA of the CDR3: TGCAGCGCCGGGACAGAGTCCTACGAGCAGTACTTC.

The chain employs TRBV6-1 and TRBJ1-5; no reliable D call. This CDR3 comprises 17 residues. Germline lookup yields CDR1 MNHNS and CDR2 SASEGT. Trimming took off 1 base at V and 2 bases at J, with 15 bases between the two ends. This CDR3 is CASSEVGIEGGNQPQHF. The CDR3 DNA reads as TGTGCCAGCAGTGAAGTAGGGATAGAGGGAGGCAATCAGCCCCAGCATTTT.

V usage is TRBV19 and J usage is TRBJ2-1; the D gene could be TRBD1 or TRBD2 (5 bases each). Trimming took 3 bases from V and 6 from J, leaving 12 bases between them. This CDR3 region has 14 residues. Germline V lookup: CDR1 LNHDA, CDR2 SQIVND (reference sequence). The CDR3 is CASSMGTTGNEQFF. In DNA form, the CDR3 reads TGTGCCAGTAGTATGGGGACCACCGGCAATGAGCAGTTCTTC.

The V call is TRBV7-2, the J call TRBJ2-1; 8 bases agree with TRBD1. The CDR3 runs to 16 residues. The V and J ends lost 1 base and 6 bases, in that order; junction bases with no gene match: 8. Germline assignment: CDR1 SGHTA and CDR2 FQGNSA. CDR3 nucleotide sequence: TGTGCCAGCAGCTTAGTCGGTACAGGGGGAATCAATGAGCAGTTCTTC. This gives the protein CASSLVGTGGINEQFF. Full variable domain (rest looked up from reference TRBV7-2 and TRBJ2-1): GAGVSQSPSNKVTEKGKDVELRCDPISGHTALYWYRQSLGQGLEFLIYFQGNSAPDKSGLPSDRFSAERTGGSVSTLTIQRTQQEDSAVYLCASSLVGTGGINEQFFGPGTRLTVL.

The genes are TRBV5-1 and TRBJ1-3; a weak D match, TRBD1 (6 bases). This CDR3 has 17 residues. Between the trimmed V and J ends, which lost 3 bases and 2 bases, there was a span of 18 bases. Germline loops: CDR1 SGHRS, CDR2 YFSETQ. The CDR3 bases are TGCGCCAGCAGCTCCACAGCATACGACAGGACTGGAAACACCATATATTTT. Encoded protein: CASSSTAYDRTGNTIYF.

The CDR3 DNA follows: TGTGCCAGCTCCTCTACACCGGGACACCTTTCAGAAAAACTGTTTTTT. Residues: CASSSTPGHLSEKLFF. V is TRBV18 and J is TRBJ1-4, with a possible D match to TRBD1 (6 bases). CDR3 length: 16 amino acids. CDR1 is KGHSH and CDR2 is LQKENI in the germline V gene. V was shortened by 6 bases and J by 8 bases, with 22 bases between the two germline ends.